This T cell receptor (beta chain) was identified during a study of shared clonotypes between healthy human individuals. The study, taken as a whole, reports: The genetic and exposure-history diversity represented was limited by few donors. Among donors, sharing of clonotypes was expected to be affected by sequencing depth. Naive subsets tended to show greater estimated richness than memory subsets.

Terminally differentiated effector memory CD45RA+ cells were left out of the naive CD8 fraction, which was CD45RO-negative and positively selected for CCR7. Germline V lookup: CDR1 SGHTA, CDR2 FQGNSA. The CDR3 contains 17 residues. The V gene end was trimmed by 1 base and the J gene end by 1 base; junction bases not matched to a gene: 9. The input for sorted-subset replicate PCRs was about 200 ng DNA, about 30,000 T cell genomes. The method was immunoSEQ multiplex PCR; TCRdb's version includes in-frame clones alone and lacks a portion of them. This sample has approximately 650,000 clones, with 95% found just once. This clone has a single count. Its antigen is not identified.

V is TRBV7-2 and J is TRBJ2-7, with 8 bases fitting TRBD2. This sequence was found in a young woman in good health. The sequenced material came from naive CD8+ T cells sorted from blood. CDR3: CASSLDPTSGTSYEQYF. CDR3 nucleotides: TGTGCCAGCAGCTTAGACCCAACTAGCGGCACTTCCTACGAGCAGTACTTC.